This T cell receptor beta chain was identified in a study of T cells after yellow fever vaccination. Findings of the study overall: Few clonotypes appeared in both CD4 and CD8 compartments. A faster peak, day 5 versus 15, was reached by the weaker secondary response.

TCRdb fed the 5' RACE reads into MiXCR, producing one record per CDR3 protein. The data show 300,000 or so distinct CDR3 sequences, around 9.3% seen once. This clonotype was counted ten times or more. Its antigen is currently unknown. The source is a man aged 18 to 30 who received the YFV17D yellow fever vaccine. The input for sequencing was CD4+ T cells sorted from PBMCs, taken 5 days after the yellow fever booster vaccination.

The CDR3 region is CASNGRESTDTQYF. The CDR3 region has the DNA TGCGCCAGCAATGGCAGGGAAAGCACAGATACGCAGTATTTT. The V gene is TRBV5-1, the J gene TRBJ2-3; a possible D gene is TRBD1 (5 bases). The germline V gene has CDR1 SGHRS and CDR2 YFSETQ. This CDR3 contains 14 residues. Trimming pared 6 bases from V and 0 bases from J, leaving 11 bases between. The entire variable domain, with the rest obtained from reference TRBV5-1 and TRBJ2-3, is as follows: KAGVTQTPRYLIKTRGQQVTLSCSPISGHRSVSWYQQTPGQGLQFLFEYFSETQRNKGNFPGRFSGRQFSNSRSEMNVSTLELGDSALYLCASNGRESTDTQYFGPGTRLTVL.